The sequence of this TCR beta chain was determined in a study of shared clonotypes between healthy human individuals. Germline CDR1 SEHNR, CDR2 FQNEAQ (reference sequence). This CDR3 region has 17 residues. V gave up 4 bases and J gave up 4 bases; unmatched junction bases: 11. Assay used: immunoSEQ multiplex PCR; TCRdb lists only in-frame clones, some missing. Of approximately 650,000 clones in the sample, 95% were seen once. In the naive CD8 group, cells lacked CD45RO and were positively selected for CCR7, so terminally differentiated effector memory CD45RA+ cells were left out. The receptor was isolated from a woman aged 30 to 39 in good health. This sequence joins TRBV7-9 and TRBJ2-1; 9 bases align to TRBD2. The material sequenced was naive CD8+ T cells sorted from blood. The CDR3 DNA reads as TGTGCCAGCAGCTCTGGCTTGGGCGGGAGGGTATACAATGAGCAGTTCTTC. Protein: CASSSGLGGRVYNEQFF. Combining the CDR3 with reference TRBV7-9 and TRBJ2-1 gives the whole variable domain DTGVSQNPRHKITKRGQNVTFRCDPISEHNRLYWYRQTLGQGPEFLTYFQNEAQLEKSRLLSDRFSAERPKGSFSTLEIQRTEQGDSAMYLCASSSGLGGRVYNEQFFGPGTRLTVL.